The T cell receptor beta chain described here comes from a study of T cell responses to AZD1222 COVID-19 vaccine. Looking at the study overall: Second doses at about 4 or about 12 weeks were pooled.

A note on this clone: The antigen remains undetermined.

Profiling relied on immunoSEQ multiplex PCR, and the TCRdb table lists in-frame clones only, not all of them. Among 60,000 to 75,000 clones listed, approximately 80% were seen once. General study results and limits: Seropositivity was recorded at baseline in only 6 or 7 AZD1222 recipients. There were mostly white British donors and more females than males, and clonal diversity was possibly underestimated.

Trimming removed 2 bases at V and 2 bases at J, with 6 bases between. The CDR3 sequence is 13 residues long. Germline loops: CDR1 MNHEY, CDR2 SVGEGT. This chain connects TRBV6-2 or TRBV6-3 to TRBJ1-2, with a weak D call TRBD1 (6 bases). The sample here was peripheral blood, taken on day 0 of AZD1222 vaccination. The receptor was derived from an adult in good health. The CDR3, as DNA: TGTGCCAGCAGTTACACAGGGAACTATGGCTACACCTTC. Its translation: CASSYTGNYGYTF.